Listed below are T cell receptor beta chains from one sample, sequenced in a study of cytomegalovirus exposure and HLA in healthy donors. The assay was immunoSEQ multiplex PCR, and TCRdb's table has in-frame clones only and misses some. The sample lists over 100,000 clones; almost 75% were seen once. Material: PBMCs. The receptors shown here come from a man between 40 and 49 years old in good health and CMV-seronegative. The CDR3 runs from the conserved cysteine through the conserved F or W. D genes are given only for firm matches. Some rows have no size entry. The others give once, few or many, or a class for an expanded clone.

cdr3_aa | cdr3_nt | j_call | v_call | clone_size | d_call
CAWSVRLQGSDEQYF | TGTGCCTGGAGTGTACGTCTACAGGGAAGCGACGAGCAGTACTTC | TRBJ2-7 | TRBV30 | . | .
CASSPRRRGTGELFF | TGTGCCAGCAGTCCGCGGCGGCGGGGCACCGGGGAGCTGTTTTTT | TRBJ2-2 | TRBV6-6 | . | .
CASGSPGGQNYEQYF | TGTGCCAGCGGATCCCCCGGGGGGCAGAACTACGAGCAGTACTTC | TRBJ2-7 | TRBV25-1 | once | .
CASSLDGEGIYGYTF | TGTGCCAGCAGCTTAGACGGGGAGGGGATCTATGGCTACACCTTC | TRBJ1-2 | TRBV7-2 | . | .
CASSFHIRGGGQYF | TGTGCCAGCAGTTTTCACATTCGTGGGGGCGGGCAGTACTTC | TRBJ2-7 | TRBV27 | . | .
CAWSVQGNQPQHF | TGTGCCTGGAGTGTACAGGGAAATCAGCCCCAGCATTTT | TRBJ1-5 | TRBV30 | few | .
CASSGVQGASGNTIYF | TGTGCCAGCTCAGGCGTACAGGGGGCCTCTGGAAACACCATATATTTT | TRBJ1-3 | TRBV18 | . | TRBD1
CASSQAPPGIHEQYF | TGCGCCAGCAGCCAAGCCCCGCCAGGGATCCACGAGCAGTACTTC | TRBJ2-7 | TRBV4-1 | . | .
CASSKGAPDTQYF | TGTGCCAGCAGCAAAGGGGCCCCAGATACGCAGTATTTT | TRBJ2-3 | TRBV21-1 | . | .
CASSGGTFSGYTF | TGTGCCAGCAGTGGGGGGACATTTTCTGGCTACACCTTC | TRBJ1-2 | TRBV6-1 | . | .
CASSLLGNEQFF | TGTGCCAGCAGTTTACTCGGCAATGAGCAGTTCTTC | TRBJ2-1 | TRBV27 | . | .
CASSYLDRPNYGYTF | TGTGCCAGCAGTTATTTGGACAGACCTAACTATGGCTACACCTTC | TRBJ1-2 | TRBV6-5 | . | .
CASSRQGAMNTEAFF | TGTGCCAGCAGTCGACAGGGGGCGATGAACACTGAAGCTTTCTTT | TRBJ1-1 | TRBV6-5 | . | TRBD1
CASSLRGQGYGYTF | TGCGCCAGCAGCTTGAGGGGACAGGGCTATGGCTACACCTTC | TRBJ1-2 | TRBV5-1 | . | TRBD1
CASDPGTGHTGELFF | TGTGCCAGCGACCCCGGGACAGGGCACACCGGGGAGCTGTTTTTT | TRBJ2-2 | TRBV19 | . | TRBD1
CASSYSGGDSPLHF | TGTGCCAGCAGTTACTCTGGGGGGGATTCACCCCTCCACTTT | TRBJ1-6 | TRBV6-5 | . | .
CATSRDRRRGYNTGELFF | TGTGCCACCAGCAGAGATCGGCGTCGGGGTTATAACACCGGGGAGCTGTTTTTT | TRBJ2-2 | TRBV15 | . | .
CASSPTPFEAFF | TGTGCCAGCAGCCCGACACCTTTCGAAGCTTTCTTT | TRBJ1-1 | TRBV2 | . | .
CASSILPQGAVTEAFF | TGTGCCAGTAGTATCCTTCCACAGGGGGCGGTCACTGAAGCTTTCTTT | TRBJ1-1 | TRBV19 | few | TRBD1
CAIPKGAGNTEAFF | TGTGCCATACCAAAGGGGGCGGGGAACACTGAAGCTTTCTTT | TRBJ1-1 | TRBV6-5 | . | TRBD1
CASSQDRAESYEQYF | TGCGCCAGCAGCCAAGACCGCGCGGAGAGCTACGAGCAGTACTTC | TRBJ2-7 | TRBV4-3 | . | .
CASSQVEAGGMDTQYF | TGTGCCAGCAGCCAAGTCGAAGCGGGGGGAATGGATACGCAGTATTTT | TRBJ2-3 | TRBV4-2 | . | TRBD2
CASSTQAFF | TGCGCCAGCAGCACCCAGGCTTTCTTT | TRBJ1-1 | TRBV5-1 | . | .
CASSLIPRLAGDEQYF | TGTGCCAGCAGTTTAATACCCCGACTAGCGGGGGACGAGCAGTACTTC | TRBJ2-7 | TRBV27 | . | TRBD2
CSVEVNLAELQETQYF | TGCAGCGTTGAAGTTAACCTAGCGGAACTCCAAGAGACCCAGTACTTC | TRBJ2-5 | TRBV29-1 | . | TRBD2
CASTSLAGGWETQYF | TGTGCCAGCACCTCCCTAGCGGGGGGGTGGGAGACCCAGTACTTC | TRBJ2-5 | TRBV7-6 | once | TRBD2
CASSPTGGRNTEAFF | TGTGCCAGCAGCCCCACAGGGGGCCGGAACACTGAAGCTTTCTTT | TRBJ1-1 | TRBV5-6 | . | TRBD1
CASNSVWGGSSPLHF | TGTGCCAGCAACTCCGTTTGGGGGGGAAGTTCACCCCTCCACTTT | TRBJ1-6 | TRBV27 | once | .
CASRETDRGLDTEAFF | TGTGCCAGCAGAGAGACGGACAGGGGTTTGGACACTGAAGCTTTCTTT | TRBJ1-1 | TRBV6-4 | . | TRBD1
CASLSTRAGANVLTF | TGTGCCAGTCTGAGTACCCGGGCTGGGGCCAACGTCCTGACTTTC | TRBJ2-6 | TRBV19 | . | .
CPSSLSREITGNTISF | TGTCCCAGCAGCCTAAGCAGGGAAATCACTGGAAACACCATATCTTTT | TRBJ1-3 | TRBV4-2 | . | .
CASNTGTASYEQYF | TGTGCCAGCAACACCGGGACAGCATCCTACGAGCAGTACTTC | TRBJ2-7 | TRBV9 | . | TRBD1
CASSRSGQGVGEQYF | TGCGCCAGCAGCCGCTCGGGACAGGGAGTAGGCGAGCAGTACTTC | TRBJ2-7 | TRBV5-1 | . | TRBD1
CASSPTGGGELFF | TGTGCCAGCAGCCCGACAGGGGGCGGGGAGCTGTTTTTT | TRBJ2-2 | TRBV9 | . | TRBD1
CASSNDSRGQGAWDTEAFF | TGTGCCAGCAGCAATGACTCCCGGGGGCAGGGGGCATGGGACACTGAAGCTTTCTTT | TRBJ1-1 | TRBV21-1 | . | .
CAWSVRLDRRYPF | TGTGCCTGGAGTGTACGGCTCGACAGGCGCTACCCCTTC | TRBJ1-2 | TRBV30 | once | .
CASSFPGQGTGELFF | TGTGCCAGCTCATTCCCGGGACAGGGAACGGGGGAGCTGTTTTTT | TRBJ2-2 | TRBV18 | . | TRBD1
CASKTDLNTEAFF | TGTGCCAGTAAGACAGATTTGAACACTGAAGCTTTCTTT | TRBJ1-1 | TRBV2 | . | .
CASSEANEQFF | TGTGCCAGTAGTGAAGCAAACGAGCAGTTCTTC | TRBJ2-1 | TRBV19 | . | .
CASSRGGYIDEQFF | TGTGCCAGCAGCCGGGGGGGCTACATCGATGAGCAGTTCTTC | TRBJ2-1 | TRBV27 | . | TRBD2
CASSLSSGTSGDYEQFF | TGTGCCAGCAGCTTAAGTTCGGGAACTAGCGGGGACTATGAGCAGTTCTTC | TRBJ2-1 | TRBV7-9 | . | TRBD2
CASSVNRGETQYF | TGTGCCAGTAGTGTCAACAGGGGAGAGACCCAGTACTTC | TRBJ2-5 | TRBV19 | few | TRBD1
CAISGGDSNQPQHF | TGTGCCATCAGTGGAGGCGATAGCAATCAGCCCCAGCATTTT | TRBJ1-5 | TRBV10-3 | once | .
CASSLAQFGLTDTQYF | TGTGCCAGCAGCTTAGCGCAGTTTGGGCTCACAGATACGCAGTATTTT | TRBJ2-3 | TRBV7-2 | . | .
CATSRMGGEETQYF | TGTGCCACCAGCCGAATGGGCGGGGAAGAGACCCAGTACTTC | TRBJ2-5 | TRBV15 | once | .
CASSVDRGRAGYTF | TGTGCCAGCAGCGTCGACAGGGGGCGGGCCGGCTACACCTTC | TRBJ1-2 | TRBV7-3 | . | TRBD1
CASSSPQGMAGELFF | TGTGCCAGCAGTTCCCCACAGGGTATGGCCGGGGAGCTGTTTTTT | TRBJ2-2 | TRBV6-5 | . | .
CAISDPSGRSVGELFF | TGTGCCATCAGTGACCCTAGCGGGAGAAGTGTCGGGGAGCTGTTTTTT | TRBJ2-2 | TRBV10-3 | . | TRBD2
CATSSHPGRYSNQPQHF | TGTGCCACCAGCAGTCACCCAGGCCGGTATAGCAATCAGCCCCAGCATTTT | TRBJ1-5 | TRBV15 | . | .
CASSSGTGSSYNEQFF | TGCGCCAGCAGCTCGGGGACAGGGAGCTCCTACAATGAGCAGTTCTTC | TRBJ2-1 | TRBV5-1 | few | TRBD1
CASSHLPSGSGEQFF | TGCGCCAGCAGCCACCTCCCGAGCGGGTCCGGGGAGCAGTTCTTC | TRBJ2-1 | TRBV4-3 | few | .